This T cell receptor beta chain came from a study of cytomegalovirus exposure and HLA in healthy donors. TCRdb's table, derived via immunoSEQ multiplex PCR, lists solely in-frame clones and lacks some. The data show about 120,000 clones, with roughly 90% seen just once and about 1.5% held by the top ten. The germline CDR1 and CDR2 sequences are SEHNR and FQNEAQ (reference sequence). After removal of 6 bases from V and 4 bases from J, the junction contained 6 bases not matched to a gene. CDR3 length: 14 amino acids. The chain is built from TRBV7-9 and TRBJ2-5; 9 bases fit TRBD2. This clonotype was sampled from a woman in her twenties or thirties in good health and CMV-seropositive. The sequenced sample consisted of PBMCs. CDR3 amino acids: CASSAVAGAETQYF. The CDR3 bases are TGTGCCAGCAGTGCCGTAGCGGGAGCAGAGACCCAGTACTTC.